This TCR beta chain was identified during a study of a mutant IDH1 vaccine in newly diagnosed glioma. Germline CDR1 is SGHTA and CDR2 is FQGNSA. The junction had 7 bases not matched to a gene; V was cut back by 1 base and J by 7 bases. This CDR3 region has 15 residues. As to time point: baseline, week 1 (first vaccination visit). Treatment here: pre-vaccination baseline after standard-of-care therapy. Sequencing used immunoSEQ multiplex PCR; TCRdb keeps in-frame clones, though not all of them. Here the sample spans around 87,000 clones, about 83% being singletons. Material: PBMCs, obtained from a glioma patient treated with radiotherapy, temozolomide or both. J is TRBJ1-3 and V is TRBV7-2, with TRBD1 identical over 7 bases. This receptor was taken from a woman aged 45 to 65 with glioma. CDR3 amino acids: CASSLEGQGGNTIYF. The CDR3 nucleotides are TGTGCCAGCAGCTTAGAGGGGCAGGGGGGCAACACCATATATTTT.